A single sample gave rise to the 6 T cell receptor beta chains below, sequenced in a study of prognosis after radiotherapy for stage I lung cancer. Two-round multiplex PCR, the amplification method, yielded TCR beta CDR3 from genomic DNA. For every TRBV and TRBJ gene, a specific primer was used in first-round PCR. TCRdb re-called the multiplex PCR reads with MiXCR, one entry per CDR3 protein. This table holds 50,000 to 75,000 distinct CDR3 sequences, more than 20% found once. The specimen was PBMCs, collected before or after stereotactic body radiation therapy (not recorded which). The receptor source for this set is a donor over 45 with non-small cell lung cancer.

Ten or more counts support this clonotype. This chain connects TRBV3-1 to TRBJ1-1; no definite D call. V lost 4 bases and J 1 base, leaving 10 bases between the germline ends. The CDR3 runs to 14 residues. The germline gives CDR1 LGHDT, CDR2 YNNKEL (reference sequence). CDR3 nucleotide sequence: TGTGCCAGCAGCCTAGGGCGGTCGAACACTGAAGCTTTCTTT. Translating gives CASSLGRSNTEAFF.

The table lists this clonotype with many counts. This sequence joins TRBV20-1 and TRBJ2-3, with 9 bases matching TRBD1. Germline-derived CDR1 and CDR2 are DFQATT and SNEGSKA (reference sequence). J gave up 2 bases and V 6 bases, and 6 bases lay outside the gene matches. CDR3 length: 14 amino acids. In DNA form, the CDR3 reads TGCAGTGCCACGACAGGGGGTTCCACAGATACGCAGTATTTT. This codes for CSATTGGSTDTQYF.

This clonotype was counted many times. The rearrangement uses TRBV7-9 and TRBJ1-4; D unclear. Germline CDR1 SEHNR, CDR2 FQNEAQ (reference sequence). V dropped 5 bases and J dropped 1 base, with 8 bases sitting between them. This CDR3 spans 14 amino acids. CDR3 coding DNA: TGTGCCAGCAGCCCCGGGCTAACTAATGAAAAACTGTTTTTT. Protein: CASSPGLTNEKLFF.

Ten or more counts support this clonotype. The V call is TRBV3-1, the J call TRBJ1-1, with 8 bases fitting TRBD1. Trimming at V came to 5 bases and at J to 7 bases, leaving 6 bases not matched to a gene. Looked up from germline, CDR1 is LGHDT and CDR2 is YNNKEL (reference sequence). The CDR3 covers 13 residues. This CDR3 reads CASSDRGFGEAFF. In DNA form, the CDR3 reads TGTGCCAGCAGCGACAGGGGTTTCGGTGAAGCTTTCTTT.

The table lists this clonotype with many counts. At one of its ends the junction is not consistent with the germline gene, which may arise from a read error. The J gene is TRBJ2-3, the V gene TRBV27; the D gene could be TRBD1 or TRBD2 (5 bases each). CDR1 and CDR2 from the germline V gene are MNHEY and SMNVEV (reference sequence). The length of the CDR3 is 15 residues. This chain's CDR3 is CASGLYGARSDTQYF. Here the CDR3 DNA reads TGTGCCAGCGGTTTATACGGGGCCCGTTCAGATACGCAGTATTTT.

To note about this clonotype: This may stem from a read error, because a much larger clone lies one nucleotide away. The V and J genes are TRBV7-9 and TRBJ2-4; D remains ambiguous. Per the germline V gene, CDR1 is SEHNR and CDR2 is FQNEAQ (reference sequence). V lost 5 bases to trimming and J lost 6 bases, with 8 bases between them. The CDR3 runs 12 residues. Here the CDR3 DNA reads TGTGCCAGCAGCGCGTACAGAAACATTCAGTACTTC. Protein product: CASSAYRNIQYF.